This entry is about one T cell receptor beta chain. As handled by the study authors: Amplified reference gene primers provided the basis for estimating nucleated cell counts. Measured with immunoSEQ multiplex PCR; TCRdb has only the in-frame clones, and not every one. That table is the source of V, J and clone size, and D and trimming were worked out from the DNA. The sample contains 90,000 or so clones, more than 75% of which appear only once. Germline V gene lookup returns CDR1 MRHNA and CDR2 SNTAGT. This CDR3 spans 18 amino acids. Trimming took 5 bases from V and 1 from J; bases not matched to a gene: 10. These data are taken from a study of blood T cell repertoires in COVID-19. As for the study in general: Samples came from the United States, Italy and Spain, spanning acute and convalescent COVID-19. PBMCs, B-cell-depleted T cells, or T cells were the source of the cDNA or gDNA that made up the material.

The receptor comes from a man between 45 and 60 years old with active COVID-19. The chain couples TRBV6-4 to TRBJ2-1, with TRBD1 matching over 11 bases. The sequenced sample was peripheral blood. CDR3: CASSTSGTGGRSYNEQFF. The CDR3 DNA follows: TGTGCCAGCAGTACATCCGGGACAGGGGGGAGATCCTACAATGAGCAGTTCTTC.